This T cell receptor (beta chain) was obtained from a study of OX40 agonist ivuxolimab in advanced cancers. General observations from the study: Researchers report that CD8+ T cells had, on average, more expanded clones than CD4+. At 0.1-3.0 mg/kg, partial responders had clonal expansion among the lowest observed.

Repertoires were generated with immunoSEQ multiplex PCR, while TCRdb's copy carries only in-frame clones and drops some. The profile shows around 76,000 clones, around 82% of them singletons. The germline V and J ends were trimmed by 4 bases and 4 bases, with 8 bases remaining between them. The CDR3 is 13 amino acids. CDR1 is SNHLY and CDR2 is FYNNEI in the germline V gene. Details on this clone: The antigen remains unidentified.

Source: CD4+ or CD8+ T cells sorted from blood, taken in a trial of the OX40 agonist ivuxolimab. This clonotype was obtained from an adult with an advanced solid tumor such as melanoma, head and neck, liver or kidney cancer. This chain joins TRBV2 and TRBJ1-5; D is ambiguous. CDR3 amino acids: CASSGPVNQPQHF. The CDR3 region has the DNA TGTGCCAGCAGTGGGCCAGTTAATCAGCCCCAGCATTTT.